One sample yielded the 14 T cell receptor beta chains listed below, sequenced in a study of blood T cells in healthy people across ages. The use of a sample-barcoded 5' primer and a J-beta primer mix characterized a second PCR of roughly 6 to 11 cycles. TCRdb processed the 5' RACE reads anew with MiXCR; each CDR3 protein has one entry. The data show more than 1,000,000 distinct CDR3 sequences, 20% to 25% seen once. The sample also formed part of further work on T cells of mothers and their children.

Source material: blood. Receptor source: a girl aged 2 to 10 in good health.

J is TRBJ2-1 and V is TRBV5-1, with a possible D match to TRBD2 (6 bases). In germline, CDR1 is SGHRS, CDR2 YFSETQ. V lost 7 bases, J lost 8 bases, and 37 bases lay in between. The CDR3 is 20 residues long. DNA of the CDR3: TGCGCCAGCGGAGAATTATGGGGCCCTTTCCAGGCGGGAAGAATCGATGAGCAGTTCTTC. Translation gives CASGELWGPFQAGRIDEQFF.

This clonotype turned up a few times. The V call is TRBV29-1, the J call TRBJ2-4; D is uncertain. The V end was cut by 3 bases, the J end by 10 bases, with 7 bases between. This CDR3 contains 10 residues. In germline, CDR1 is SQVTM, CDR2 ANQGSEA. In DNA, the CDR3 is TGCAGCGTTGAGGAAGGGATTCAGTACTTC. Encoded protein: CSVEEGIQYF.

The chain recombines TRBV5-5 with TRBJ2-5; 13 positions agree with TRBD2. The trim removed 4 bases at V and 2 bases at J, leaving 8 bases unmatched. The V gene's germline CDR1 is SGHKS and CDR2 YYEKEE (reference sequence). The CDR3 sequence is 17 residues long. The CDR3 bases are TGTGCCAGCAGCCCTCAACTAGCGGGGGGGCGTCAAGAGACCCAGTACTTC. This translates into CASSPQLAGGRQETQYF.

The CDR3 protein is CNADEGKMTGELFF. The CDR3 DNA reads as TGCAACGCTGATGAGGGAAAGATGACCGGGGAGCTGTTTTTT. This chain connects TRBV29-1 to TRBJ2-2, with D perhaps TRBD2 (5 bases). CDR3 length: 14 amino acids. CDR1 SQVTM and CDR2 ANQGSEA come from the germline V gene.

The chain recombines TRBV12-3 or TRBV12-4 with TRBJ1-3; D call uncertain. CDR3 length: 14 residues. V lost 3 bases and J lost 2, with 8 bases in between. The CDR3 nucleotides are TGTGCCAGCAGTTTGAGCTCCGCTGGAAACACCATATATTTT. Amino acids: CASSLSSAGNTIYF.

Note on this clonotype: The junction does not match germline at one end; this may be a read error. This rearrangement joins TRBV29-1 to TRBJ2-5, with 11 positions matching TRBD2. The CDR3 is 19 amino acids. Germline assignment: CDR1 SQVTM and CDR2 ANQGSEA. The CDR3 sequence: CGVEDIRVAGGPVGETQYF. The CDR3 DNA sequence: TGCGGCGTTGAAGATATCCGGGTAGCGGGGGGGCCCGTGGGAGAGACCCAGTACTTC. Full variable domain (outside the CDR3, taken from reference TRBV29-1 and TRBJ2-5): SAVISQKPSRDICQRGTSLTIQCQVDSQVTMMFWYRQQPGQSLTLIATANQGSEATYESGFVIDKFPISRPNLTFSTLTVSNMSPEDSSIYLCGVEDIRVAGGPVGETQYFGPGTRLLVL.

This clonotype was observed a few times. J is TRBJ2-7 and V is TRBV15, with TRBD2 identical over 10 bases. This CDR3 has 16 amino acids. Trimming cost V 5 bases and J 0 bases; bases outside gene matches: 7. Germline assignment: CDR1 LNHNV and CDR2 YYDKDF (reference sequence). The CDR3 sequence is CATSGTPSGGSYEQYF. CDR3 nucleotides: TGTGCCACCAGCGGAACTCCTAGCGGGGGCTCCTACGAGCAGTACTTC.

The DNA of the CDR3 is TGCAGCACGGCGGACATGAAGACCCAGTACTTC. Amino acid sequence: CSTADMKTQYF. This chain joins TRBV29-1 and TRBJ2-5; D may be TRBD1 (5 bases). This CDR3 is 11 amino acids long. Germline CDR1 is SQVTM and CDR2 is ANQGSEA. V lost 8 bases and J 6 bases, leaving 13 bases between the germline ends.

This clonotype has just a few counts. The CDR3 does not end in the conserved phenylalanine or tryptophan, so this is likely a read error. It is unclear where the CDR3 begins or ends on the DNA, so no DNA is shown, and the CDR3 is as TCRdb lists it. The chain employs TRBV13 and TRBJ2-3. The CDR3 sequence runs 13 residues, both termini included. Germline CDR1 is PRHDT and CDR2 is FYEKMQ (reference sequence). The CDR3 sequence is CASSFPSLTMQVL.

This clonotype was counted a few times. The rearrangement joins TRBV10-3 to TRBJ1-6; no reliable D call. Germline V CDR1 and CDR2: ENHRY, SYGVKD. Trimming took 4 bases from V and 7 from J, leaving 11 bases between them. The CDR3 loop spans 14 amino acids. The CDR3 here is CAISGSGGNSPLHF. For the CDR3, the DNA is TGTGCCATCAGTGGATCGGGCGGCAATTCACCCCTCCACTTT.

This clonotype was recorded a few times. This sequence joins TRBV20-1 and TRBJ2-5; TRBD2 agrees at 15 bases. The CDR3 has 16 amino acids. Germline V gene sequence: CDR1 DFQATT, CDR2 SNEGSKA (reference sequence). J was trimmed by 0 bases and V by 6 bases; bases with no gene match: 5. The CDR3 DNA follows: TGCAGTGCACCCGGGACTAGCGGGAGGTACCAAGAGACCCAGTACTTC. It translates to CSAPGTSGRYQETQYF.

This clonotype was seen more than once but under ten times. One junction end does not reproduce the germline sequence, and a read error may be involved. The J gene is TRBJ2-5, the V gene TRBV29-1; D possibly matches TRBD1 or TRBD2 (5 bases each). The germline gives CDR1 SQVTM, CDR2 ANQGSEA. The CDR3 spans 13 residues. Written as DNA, the CDR3 is TGCAGCGTGAGGGGTATTGGGCAAGAGACCCGGTACTTC. Protein product: CSVRGIGQETRYF.

This chain uses TRBV5-1 with TRBJ2-5; the match to TRBD2 covers 8 bases. This CDR3 spans 15 amino acids. From germline, CDR1 is SGHRS and CDR2 YFSETQ. Germline trimming cut 3 bases from V and 5 bases from J; bases unmatched to any gene: 9. CDR3 loop: CASSSTSEGVETQYF. The CDR3 bases are TGCGCCAGCAGCTCGACTAGCGAGGGCGTCGAGACCCAGTACTTC.

Here the CDR3 DNA reads TGTGCCAGCAGCTTTGGGCCGACAGGGGGACGAGGCTACACCTTC. As protein: CASSFGPTGGRGYTF. The chain carries TRBV7-9 and TRBJ1-2, with 9 bases identical to TRBD1. V was clipped by 3 bases and J by 8 bases; unmatched bases: 10. This CDR3 region has 15 residues. Germline values: CDR1 SEHNR, CDR2 FQNEAQ (reference sequence).